This T cell receptor beta chain was documented in a study of blood T cells in healthy people across ages. General study results and limits: Correlation between TCR beta diversity and naive T cell percentage was strong.

This clonotype was counted between two and nine times. Its cognate antigen is unknown. Looked up from germline, CDR1 is MNHEY and CDR2 is SVGEGT. V lost 6 bases, J lost 1 base, and 9 bases lay in between. The CDR3 totals 13 residues. Then a second PCR, running about 6 to 12 cycles, was carried out with a sample-barcoded 5' primer and a J-beta primer mix. In TCRdb, the 5' RACE reads were re-called with MiXCR into one record per CDR3 protein. The sample holds roughly 800,000 distinct CDR3 sequences; under 40% are singletons and the top ten take under 15%. The rearrangement joins TRBV6-2 or TRBV6-3 to TRBJ1-1, with D unresolved. Sequenced input: blood. The sequence was obtained from a man younger than 35 in good health. CDR3 residues: CASSSRENTEAFF. The CDR3 nucleotides are TGTGCCAGCAGCAGCCGGGAGAACACTGAAGCTTTCTTT.